The 28 T cell receptor beta chains listed next were all sequenced from one sample in a study of shared clonotypes between healthy human individuals. Naive CD8 cells lacked CD45RO, underwent positive selection for CCR7 and left out terminally differentiated effector memory CD45RA+ cells. Only in-frame clones appear in the TCRdb table, and some are missing; sequencing was by immunoSEQ multiplex PCR. The repertoire holds about 1,900,000 clones, 85% to 95% seen once, with under 1.5% in the top ten. The sequenced sample was naive CD8+ T cells sorted from blood. The receptors were sampled from a man younger than 35 in good health.

This clone showed up just once. The chain carries TRBV19 and TRBJ2-5, with D uncertain. Germline assignment: CDR1 LNHDA and CDR2 SQIVND (reference sequence). The CDR3 covers 13 residues. Deletions cut 3 bases from V and 3 bases from J, with 8 bases between. CDR3: CASSMAEEETQYF. CDR3 nucleotides: TGTGCCAGTAGTATGGCCGAAGAAGAGACCCAGTACTTC.

The chain uses TRBV30 and TRBJ1-2, with D unclear. Germline lookup yields CDR1 GTSNPN and CDR2 SVGIG (reference sequence). V was shortened by 6 bases and J by 5 bases, with 16 bases between the two germline ends. The CDR3 is 13 residues long. The CDR3 here is CACMGVRKYGYTF. As DNA, the CDR3 is TGTGCCTGCATGGGAGTAAGGAAGTATGGCTACACCTTC.

V and J are TRBV11-3 and TRBJ2-7; 7 positions agree with TRBD2. The CDR3 is 16 residues long. Germline V gene lookup returns CDR1 SGHNT and CDR2 YENEEA. Unmatched junction bases numbered 11, after V lost 5 bases and J lost 1 base. Here the CDR3 reads CASSPPRERGSYEQYF. The CDR3 nucleotides are TGTGCCAGCAGCCCTCCTAGGGAGCGGGGTTCCTACGAGCAGTACTTC. The full variable domain, in which reference TRBV11-3 and TRBJ2-7 provide the parts outside the CDR3, is EAGVVQSPRYKIIEKKQPVAFWCNPISGHNTLYWYLQNLGQGPELLIRYENEEAVDDSQLPKDRFSAERLKGVDSTLKIQPAELGDSAVYLCASSPPRERGSYEQYFGPGTRLTVT.

This chain links TRBV5-1 with TRBJ2-3; TRBD2 matches at 7 bases. V lost 4 bases, J lost 6 bases, and 14 bases stayed unmatched. Germline V gene sequence: CDR1 SGHRS, CDR2 YFSETQ. This CDR3 region has 16 residues. Here the CDR3 reads CASSVLVGGTDDTQYF. The CDR3 DNA is TGCGCCAGCAGCGTCTTAGTGGGAGGGACGGATGATACGCAGTATTTT.

This chain connects TRBV28 to TRBJ2-7, with 11 bases fitting TRBD2. J gave up 5 bases and V 2 bases, and 5 bases lay outside the gene matches. The CDR3 covers 15 residues. Germline-derived CDR1 and CDR2 are MDHEN and SYDVKM. This CDR3 is CASSLPTSGDHEQYF. In DNA form, the CDR3 reads TGTGCCAGCAGTTTACCGACTAGCGGGGACCACGAGCAGTACTTC.

This chain joins TRBV2 and TRBJ2-2; D gene unclear. The V gene's germline CDR1 is SNHLY and CDR2 FYNNEI. The CDR3 has 11 residues. Trimming pared 5 bases from V and 3 bases from J, leaving 1 base between. CDR3 in DNA: TGTGCCAGCAGTTACACCGGGGAGCTGTTTTTT. It yields the protein CASSYTGELFF. Full variable domain (outside the CDR3, taken from reference TRBV2 and TRBJ2-2): EPEVTQTPSHQVTQMGQEVILRCVPISNHLYFYWYRQILGQKVEFLVSFYNNEISEKSEIFDDQFSVERPDGSNFTLKIRSTKLEDSAMYFCASSYTGELFFGEGSRLTVL.

J is TRBJ1-5 and V is TRBV2; 10 bases are shared with TRBD1. The CDR3 has 15 residues. V was clipped by 1 base and J by 8 bases; unmatched bases: 5. Germline CDR1 and CDR2: SNHLY and FYNNEI. The CDR3 loop is CASSEGTGGLEPQHF. In nucleotides, the CDR3 is TGTGCCAGCAGTGAAGGGACAGGGGGGTTGGAGCCCCAGCATTTT.

The CDR3 bases are TGTGCCAGCAGTTACCGAGCGCGGGACACCGGGGAGCTGTTTTTT. This sequence encodes CASSYRARDTGELFF. The chain has TRBV6-5 and TRBJ2-2, with D possibly TRBD2 on 5 matching bases. The CDR3 is 15 amino acids. With 2 bases removed from V and 3 bases from J, the gap between germline ends came to 10 bases. The germline CDR1 and CDR2 sequences are MNHEY and SVGAGI.

The sample holds one count of this clone. The junction and the germline gene differ at one end; a read error may be behind it. The chain recombines TRBV7-7 with TRBJ2-7; perhaps TRBD1 as D (6 bases). Germline values: CDR1 SSHAT, CDR2 FNYEAQ (reference sequence). The CDR3 loop spans 14 amino acids. As DNA, the CDR3 is TGTGCTAGCAGCTTAGAGACAGGACCCTACGAGCAGTACTTC. Translated: CASSLETGPYEQYF.

V usage is TRBV5-6 and J usage is TRBJ1-5; D unresolved. Germline V gene sequence: CDR1 SGHDT, CDR2 YYEEEE. The length of the CDR3 is 13 residues. The V end lost 2 bases, the J end lost 4 bases, and 7 bases lay between the germline ends. The CDR3 protein is CASSFSENQPQHF. CDR3 nucleotide sequence: TGTGCCAGCAGCTTTTCCGAGAATCAGCCCCAGCATTTT.

The rearrangement uses TRBV4-1 and TRBJ2-7, with D maybe TRBD1 (5 bases). CDR1 is MGHRA, CDR2 YSYEKL, per germline. There are 16 residues in the CDR3. V dropped 0 bases and J dropped 2 bases, with 14 bases sitting between them. CDR3 DNA: TGCGCCAGCAGCCAAGATTTAGGGGAACAGGCCTACGAGCAGTACTTC. Translating gives CASSQDLGEQAYEQYF.

The chain uses TRBV11-2 and TRBJ2-3; D unclear. V was cut by 0 bases and J by 0 bases, with 4 bases left in between. This CDR3 comprises 14 residues. Germline V gives CDR1 SGHAT, CDR2 FQNNGV. CDR3 nucleotide sequence: TGTGCCAGCAGCTTAGAGCGAAGCACAGATACGCAGTATTTT. Its protein is CASSLERSTDTQYF. The full variable domain, its missing parts supplied by reference TRBV11-2 and TRBJ2-3, is EAGVAQSPRYKIIEKRQSVAFWCNPISGHATLYWYQQILGQGPKLLIQFQNNGVVDDSQLPKDRFSAERLKGVDSTLKIQPAKLEDSAVYLCASSLERSTDTQYFGPGTRLTVL.

This clone has just one count. The sample holds other DNA sequences that translate to the same CDR3. The chain links TRBV27 to TRBJ1-6, with D unclear. This CDR3 has 12 residues. Per the germline V gene, CDR1 is MNHEY and CDR2 is SMNVEV (reference sequence). The germline V and J ends were trimmed by 2 bases and 8 bases, with 4 bases remaining between them. CDR3 bases: TGTGCCAGCAGTTTACTAGATTCACCCCTCCACTTT. Translation: CASSLLDSPLHF.

The chain links TRBV11-1 to TRBJ2-5; D is undetermined. Germline CDR1 and CDR2: SGHAT and FQDESV (reference sequence). The CDR3 is 13 amino acids. V lost 1 base to trimming and J lost 4 bases, with 7 bases between them. The CDR3 region has the DNA TGTGCCAGCAGCTTAGAAATGTTAGAGACCCAGTACTTC. Translated: CASSLEMLETQYF.

This chain joins TRBV5-6 and TRBJ2-7, with 9 bases identical to TRBD2. This CDR3 has 15 residues. Germline trimming cut 0 bases from V and 4 bases from J; bases unmatched to any gene: 5. Germline CDR1 is SGHDT and CDR2 is YYEEEE. DNA of the CDR3: TGTGCCAGCAGCTTGGAGACTAGCGGAGAATACGAGCAGTACTTC. Protein sequence: CASSLETSGEYEQYF.

J is TRBJ1-2 and V is TRBV6-1; D ambiguous. The CDR3 consists of 11 residues. The germline gives CDR1 MNHNS, CDR2 SASEGT. V lost 4 bases to trimming and J lost 8 bases, with 8 bases between them. CDR3 amino acids: CASSAGNGYTF. CDR3 nucleotide sequence: TGTGCCAGCAGTGCGGGGAACGGCTACACCTTC.

The J gene is TRBJ2-1, the V gene TRBV9; 9 positions agree with TRBD2. Trimming took 0 bases from V and 2 from J; bases not matched to a gene: 3. The CDR3 spans 16 residues. Germline V CDR1 and CDR2: SGDLS, YYNGEE. The DNA of the CDR3 is TGTGCCAGCAGCGTAGAAGGGACTAGCCCCTACAATGAGCAGTTCTTC. As protein: CASSVEGTSPYNEQFF.

On this clone itself: The sample has other DNA sequences that encode this CDR3 too. V is TRBV4-1 and J is TRBJ2-7; 8 bases agree with TRBD1. The junction had 5 bases not matched to a gene; V was cut back by 2 bases and J by 2 bases. Germline CDR1 MGHRA, CDR2 YSYEKL. The CDR3 is made up of 15 amino acids. This CDR3 is CASSQTGQGTYEQYF. CDR3 coding DNA: TGCGCCAGCAGCCAAACAGGACAGGGTACCTACGAGCAGTACTTC.

The genes are TRBV19 and TRBJ2-2; D gene unclear. Per the germline V gene, CDR1 is LNHDA and CDR2 is SQIVND (reference sequence). V was cut by 3 bases and J by 9 bases, with 23 bases left in between. This CDR3 contains 17 residues. The CDR3 DNA is TGTGCCAGTAGTATCTCAGACGCTAGTACCCTCAGCCGGGAGCTGTTTTTT. Its translation: CASSISDASTLSRELFF.

J is TRBJ1-2 and V is TRBV5-5; D gene ambiguous. Germline-derived CDR1 and CDR2 are SGHKS and YYEKEE (reference sequence). There are 15 residues in the CDR3. Trimming stripped 0 bases from V and 5 bases from J, with 14 bases between. As DNA, the CDR3 is TGTGCCAGCAGCTTGGACGGGTCTCCAGTTTATGGCTACACCTTC. This codes for CASSLDGSPVYGYTF.

The V gene is TRBV5-1, the J gene TRBJ1-4; D unresolved. Trimming pared 4 bases from V and 0 bases from J, leaving 16 bases between. The germline V gene encodes CDR1 SGHRS and CDR2 YFSETQ. The CDR3 is 17 amino acids. CDR3 sequence reads: CASSGPSGFATNEKLFF. The CDR3 bases are TGCGCCAGCAGCGGACCGAGTGGTTTCGCAACTAATGAAAAACTGTTTTTT.

The chain is built from TRBV20-1 and TRBJ1-2; D is ambiguous. Germline loops: CDR1 DFQATT, CDR2 SNEGSKA (reference sequence). The CDR3 runs to 11 residues. The CDR3 nucleotides read TGCACCCACCTTCGGGAATATGGCTACACCTTC. The encoded protein is CTHLREYGYTF.

The chain carries TRBV4-2 and TRBJ1-6; D perhaps matches TRBD1 (6 bases). CDR1 LGHNA and CDR2 YNFKEQ come from the germline V gene. CDR3 size: 17 residues. Trimming shortened V by 4 bases and J by 0 bases, and 13 bases separated the two germline ends. CDR3 in amino acids: CASSPGGPSSYNSPLHF. CDR3 in DNA: TGTGCCAGCAGCCCTGGGGGGCCAAGCTCCTATAATTCACCCCTCCACTTT.

The chain links TRBV28 to TRBJ2-5, with D perhaps matching TRBD2 (7 bases). The germline V gene has CDR1 MDHEN and CDR2 SYDVKM. The CDR3 spans 14 residues. The V end lost 4 bases, the J end lost 5 bases, and 14 bases lay between the germline ends. The CDR3 DNA sequence: TGTGCCAGCAGTTCCGAGGGGGGGTCGGAGACCCAGTACTTC. As protein: CASSSEGGSETQYF.

The CDR3 is CASSPEGGAGELFF. Written as DNA, the CDR3 is TGCGCCAGCAGCCCAGAAGGTGGTGCCGGGGAGCTGTTTTTT. The rearrangement joins TRBV4-1 to TRBJ2-2; no firm D call. Between the trimmed V and J ends, which lost 4 bases and 6 bases, there was a span of 12 bases. From germline, CDR1 is MGHRA and CDR2 YSYEKL. The length of the CDR3 is 14 residues.

The J gene is TRBJ2-7, the V gene TRBV4-3, with D tentatively TRBD2 (6 bases). The V gene's germline CDR1 is LGHNA and CDR2 YSLEER. V lost 0 bases to trimming and J lost 2 bases, with 14 bases between them. CDR3 length: 16 residues. The CDR3 loop is CASSQDATGVTYEQYF. CDR3 in DNA: TGCGCCAGCAGCCAAGATGCGACGGGAGTCACCTACGAGCAGTACTTC.

J is TRBJ2-7 and V is TRBV27; 10 positions agree with TRBD1. The CDR3 length is 15 residues. Germline CDR1 MNHEY, CDR2 SMNVEV (reference sequence). Trimming removed 6 bases from V and 4 bases from J; junction bases left unmatched: 9. CDR3 protein: CASSLGQGMAYEQYF. The CDR3 DNA reads as TGTGCCAGCAGCTTGGGACAGGGGATGGCGTACGAGCAGTACTTC.

Remarks on this clone: Other DNA sequences in this specimen translate into the identical CDR3. J is TRBJ2-3 and V is TRBV6-5; the match to TRBD2 covers 11 bases. V shed 4 bases and J 6 bases; nucleotides not matched to a gene: 6. The CDR3 has 15 residues. The germline V gene encodes CDR1 MNHEY and CDR2 SVGAGI. This chain's CDR3 is CASSLTSGSGDTQYF. DNA of the CDR3: TGTGCCAGCAGTTTAACTAGCGGGAGTGGCGATACGCAGTATTTT.